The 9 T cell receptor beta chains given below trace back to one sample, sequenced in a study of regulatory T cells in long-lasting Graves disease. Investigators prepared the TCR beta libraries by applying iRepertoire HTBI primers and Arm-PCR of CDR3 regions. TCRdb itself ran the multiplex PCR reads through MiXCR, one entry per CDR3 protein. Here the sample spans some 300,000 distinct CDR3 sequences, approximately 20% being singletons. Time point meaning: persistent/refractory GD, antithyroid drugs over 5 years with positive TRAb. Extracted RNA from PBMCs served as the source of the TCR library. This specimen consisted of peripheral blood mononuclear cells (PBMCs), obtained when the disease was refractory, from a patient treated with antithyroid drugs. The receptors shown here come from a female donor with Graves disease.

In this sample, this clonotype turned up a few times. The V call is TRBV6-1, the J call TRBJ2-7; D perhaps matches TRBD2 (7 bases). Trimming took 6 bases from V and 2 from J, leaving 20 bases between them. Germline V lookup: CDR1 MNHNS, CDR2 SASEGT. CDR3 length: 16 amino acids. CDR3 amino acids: CASRRGGIGGPYEQYF. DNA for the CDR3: TGTGCCAGCAGGAGGGGGGGAATAGGGGGACCCTACGAGCAGTACTTC.

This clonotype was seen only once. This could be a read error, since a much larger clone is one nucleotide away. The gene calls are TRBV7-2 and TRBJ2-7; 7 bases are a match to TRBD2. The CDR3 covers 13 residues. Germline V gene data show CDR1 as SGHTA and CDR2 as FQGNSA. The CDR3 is CACSTGLAVEQYF. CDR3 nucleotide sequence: TGTGCCTGCAGCACCGGGCTAGCGGTCGAGCAGTACTTC.

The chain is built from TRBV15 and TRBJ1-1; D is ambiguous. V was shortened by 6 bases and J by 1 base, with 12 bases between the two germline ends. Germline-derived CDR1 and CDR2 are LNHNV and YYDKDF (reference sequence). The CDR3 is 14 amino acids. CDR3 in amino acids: CATSRPPTNTEAFF. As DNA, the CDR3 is TGTGCCACCAGTCGACCCCCAACGAACACTGAAGCTTTCTTT. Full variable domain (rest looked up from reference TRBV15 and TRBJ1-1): DAMVIQNPRYQVTQFGKPVTLSCSQTLNHNVMYWYQQKSSQAPKLLFHYYDKDFNNEADTPDNFQSRRPNTSFCFLDIRSPGLGDTAMYLCATSRPPTNTEAFFGQGTRLTVV.

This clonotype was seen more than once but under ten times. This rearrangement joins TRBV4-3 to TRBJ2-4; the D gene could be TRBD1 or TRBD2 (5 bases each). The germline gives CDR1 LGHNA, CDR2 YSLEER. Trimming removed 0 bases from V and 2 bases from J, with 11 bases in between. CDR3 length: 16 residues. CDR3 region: CASSQDLGDTKNIQYF. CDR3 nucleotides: TGCGCCAGCAGCCAAGATCTGGGGGATACCAAAAACATTCAGTACTTC.

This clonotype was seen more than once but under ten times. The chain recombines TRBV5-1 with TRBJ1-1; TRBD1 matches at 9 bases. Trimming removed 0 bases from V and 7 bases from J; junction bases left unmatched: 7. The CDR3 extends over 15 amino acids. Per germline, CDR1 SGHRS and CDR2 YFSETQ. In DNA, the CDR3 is TGCGCCAGCAGCTTGGATTGGGACAGGGTAGGTGAAGCTTTCTTT. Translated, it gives CASSLDWDRVGEAFF.

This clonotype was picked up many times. Here the CDR3 reads CASSLGFSGTLSEQYF. CDR3 in DNA: TGTGCCAGCAGCTTAGGGTTTAGCGGTACCTTAAGCGAGCAGTACTTC. The chain recombines TRBV11-2 with TRBJ2-7; D perhaps matches TRBD2 (6 bases). The CDR3 has 16 amino acids. V gave up 1 base and J gave up 6 bases, with 19 bases separating them. Germline V gene data show CDR1 as SGHAT and CDR2 as FQNNGV.

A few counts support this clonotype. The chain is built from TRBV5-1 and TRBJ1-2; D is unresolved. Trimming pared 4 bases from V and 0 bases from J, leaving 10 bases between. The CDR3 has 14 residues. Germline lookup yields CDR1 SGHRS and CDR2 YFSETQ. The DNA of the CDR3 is TGCGCCAGCAGCGAGGACGGGACTAACTATGGCTACACCTTC. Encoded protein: CASSEDGTNYGYTF. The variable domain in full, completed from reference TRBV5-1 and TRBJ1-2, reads KAGVTQTPRYLIKTRGQQVTLSCSPISGHRSVSWYQQTPGQGLQFLFEYFSETQRNKGNFPGRFSGRQFSNSRSEMNVSTLELGDSALYLCASSEDGTNYGYTFGSGTRLTVV.

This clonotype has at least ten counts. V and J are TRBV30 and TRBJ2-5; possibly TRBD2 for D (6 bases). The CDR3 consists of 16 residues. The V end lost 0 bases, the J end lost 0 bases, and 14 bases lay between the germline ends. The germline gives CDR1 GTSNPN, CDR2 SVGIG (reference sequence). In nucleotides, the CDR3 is TGTGCCTGGAGTGTAGGAGGGGCCCGGTACCAAGAGACCCAGTACTTC. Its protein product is CAWSVGGARYQETQYF.

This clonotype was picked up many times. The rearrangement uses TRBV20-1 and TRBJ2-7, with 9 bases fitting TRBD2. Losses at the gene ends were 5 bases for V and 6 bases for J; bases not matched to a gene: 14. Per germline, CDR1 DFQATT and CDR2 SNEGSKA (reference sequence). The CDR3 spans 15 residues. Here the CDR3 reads CSAERDSGSVGEQYF. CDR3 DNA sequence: TGCAGTGCTGAGAGGGATAGCGGGAGTGTAGGCGAGCAGTACTTC.